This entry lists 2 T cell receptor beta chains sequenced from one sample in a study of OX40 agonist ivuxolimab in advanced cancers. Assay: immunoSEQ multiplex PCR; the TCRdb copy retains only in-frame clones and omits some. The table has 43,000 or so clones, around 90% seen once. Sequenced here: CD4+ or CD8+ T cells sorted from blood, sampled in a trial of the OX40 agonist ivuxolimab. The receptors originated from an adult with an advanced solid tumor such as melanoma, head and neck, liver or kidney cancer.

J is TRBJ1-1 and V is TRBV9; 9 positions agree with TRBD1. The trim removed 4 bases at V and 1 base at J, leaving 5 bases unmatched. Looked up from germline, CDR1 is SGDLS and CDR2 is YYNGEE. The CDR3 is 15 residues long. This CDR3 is CASSPDRGPNTEAFF. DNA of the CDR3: TGTGCCAGCAGCCCGGACAGGGGCCCGAACACTGAAGCTTTCTTT.

Here the CDR3 DNA reads TGTGCCAGTAGCACTAGCGGGAGGGCCGGTACCGGGGAGCTGTTTTTT. This encodes CASSTSGRAGTGELFF. The rearrangement joins TRBV19 to TRBJ2-2; 13 nucleotides agree with TRBD2. Germline V gene sequence: CDR1 LNHDA, CDR2 SQIVND (reference sequence). CDR3 length: 16 amino acids. The V gene end was trimmed by 6 bases and the J gene end by 5 bases; junction bases not matched to a gene: 6. Full variable domain (missing parts from reference TRBV19 and TRBJ2-2): DGGITQSPKYLFRKEGQNVTLSCEQNLNHDAMYWYRQDPGQGLRLIYYSQIVNDFQKGDIAEGYSVSREKKESFPLTVTSAQKNPTAFYLCASSTSGRAGTGELFFGEGSRLTVL.